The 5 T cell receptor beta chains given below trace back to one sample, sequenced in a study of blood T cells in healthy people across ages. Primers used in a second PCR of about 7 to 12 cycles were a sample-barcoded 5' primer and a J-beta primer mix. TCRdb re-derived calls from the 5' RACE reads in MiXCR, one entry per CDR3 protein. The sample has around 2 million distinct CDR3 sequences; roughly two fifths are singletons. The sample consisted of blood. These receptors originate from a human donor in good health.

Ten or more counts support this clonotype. CDR3 in amino acids: CASSYSSGGASHNEQFF. The CDR3 DNA is TGTGCCAGCAGTTACTCTAGCGGGGGGGCATCTCACAATGAGCAGTTCTTC. This chain uses TRBV6-2 or TRBV6-3 with TRBJ2-1, with TRBD2 matching 11 bases. This CDR3 spans 17 amino acids. With V trimmed by 0 bases and J by 5 bases, 6 bases remained unmatched. The germline V gene has CDR1 MNHEY and CDR2 SVGEGT.

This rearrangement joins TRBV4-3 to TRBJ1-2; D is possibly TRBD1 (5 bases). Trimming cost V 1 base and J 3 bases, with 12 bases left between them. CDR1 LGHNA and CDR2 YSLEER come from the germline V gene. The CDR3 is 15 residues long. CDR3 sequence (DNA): TGCGCCAGCAGCCAAGTACTACGGGGGGACTATGGCTACACCTTC. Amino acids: CASSQVLRGDYGYTF.

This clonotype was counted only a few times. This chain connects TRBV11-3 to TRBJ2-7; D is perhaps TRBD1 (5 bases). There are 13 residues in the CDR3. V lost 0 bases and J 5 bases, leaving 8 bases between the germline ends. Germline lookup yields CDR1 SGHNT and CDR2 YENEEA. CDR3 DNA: TGTGCCAGCAGCTTAGAAGAAGGGGACGAGCAGTACTTC. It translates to CASSLEEGDEQYF.

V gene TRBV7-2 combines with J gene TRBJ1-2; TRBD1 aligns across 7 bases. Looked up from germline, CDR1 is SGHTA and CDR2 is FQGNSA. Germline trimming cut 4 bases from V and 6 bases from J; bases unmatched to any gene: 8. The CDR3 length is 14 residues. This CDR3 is CASSSYQGGDGYTF. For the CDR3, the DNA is TGTGCCAGCAGCTCATACCAGGGGGGAGATGGCTACACCTTC.

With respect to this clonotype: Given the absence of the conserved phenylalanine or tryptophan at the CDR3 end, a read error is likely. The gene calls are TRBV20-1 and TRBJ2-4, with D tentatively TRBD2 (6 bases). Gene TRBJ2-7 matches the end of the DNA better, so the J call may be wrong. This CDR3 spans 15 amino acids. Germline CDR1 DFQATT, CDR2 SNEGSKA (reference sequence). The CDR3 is CSARKGLALSYEQYL. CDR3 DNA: TGCAGTGCTAGAAAAGGTCTAGCGCTTTCCTACGAGCAGTACCTC.